The 10 T cell receptor beta chains given below trace back to one sample, sequenced in a study of Ad26.COV2.S vaccination and SARS-CoV-2 variants. Treatment in this sample: around 19 received Ad26.COV2.S at low or high dose, single or two shots; 5 received placebo; per-sample allocation not given. Collection of samples fell on day 63 after the first vaccine or placebo injection. Produced via immunoSEQ multiplex PCR; TCRdb's table is partial and in-frame only. The table records around 250,000 clones, more than 70% of them present only once. Material: peripheral blood, obtained in a trial of Ad26.COV2.S vaccine versus placebo. The receptor set was obtained from a person between 18 and 65 years old who received the Ad26.COV2.S COVID-19 vaccine or a placebo.

The J gene is TRBJ2-7, the V gene TRBV6-2 or TRBV6-3; no reliable D call. This CDR3 comprises 12 residues. Germline lookup yields CDR1 MNHEY and CDR2 SVGEGT. Trimming stripped 4 bases from V and 5 bases from J, with 9 bases between. This chain's CDR3 is CASSSSAHEQYF. The CDR3 bases are TGTGCCAGCAGTTCCAGCGCCCACGAGCAGTACTTC.

The V gene is TRBV30, the J gene TRBJ2-1; 9 nucleotides match TRBD2. CDR1 is GTSNPN and CDR2 is SVGIG in the germline V gene (reference sequence). Losses at the gene ends were 5 bases for V and 0 bases for J; bases not matched to a gene: 2. The CDR3 runs to 14 residues. CDR3 sequence: CAWEAGGSYNEQFF. The CDR3 region has the DNA TGTGCCTGGGAAGCGGGAGGCTCCTACAATGAGCAGTTCTTC.

This chain connects TRBV2 to TRBJ1-2; 8 positions agree with TRBD1. This CDR3 has 14 residues. Germline CDR1 reads SNHLY; CDR2 reads FYNNEI. V lost 6 bases to trimming and J lost 3 bases; unmatched junction nucleotides: 6. In DNA form, the CDR3 reads TGTGCCAGCAGCCCAGGGGGCTGGGACTATGGCTACACCTTC. This encodes CASSPGGWDYGYTF.

This chain joins TRBV4-1 and TRBJ1-1; D not resolved. Germline V CDR1 and CDR2: MGHRA, YSYEKL. The CDR3 loop spans 15 amino acids. V shed 1 base and J shed 2 bases, with 11 bases lying between them. The CDR3 coding sequence is TGCGCCAGCAGCCAAGGGCCCCTGGGTAACACTGAAGCTTTCTTT. It yields the protein CASSQGPLGNTEAFF.

This chain joins TRBV20-1 and TRBJ2-5; 8 positions match TRBD1. CDR1 DFQATT and CDR2 SNEGSKA come from the germline V gene (reference sequence). V lost 3 bases and J lost 5; bases outside the gene matches: 17. The CDR3 spans 17 residues. CDR3 residues: CSASPAGQGTLGETQYF. CDR3 DNA sequence: TGCAGTGCTAGTCCCGCCGGACAGGGAACCTTGGGGGAGACCCAGTACTTC.

The rearrangement uses TRBV7-3 and TRBJ2-7; 9 bases map to TRBD1. CDR1 is SGHTA, CDR2 FQGTGA, per germline. The CDR3 loop spans 15 amino acids. The CDR3, as DNA: TGTGCAGCTCTCCCAGGGGACAGGGTGAGAGGGGAGCAGTACTTC. Translated, it gives CAALPGDRVRGEQYF.

The V call is TRBV7-9, the J call TRBJ1-6, with 7 bases identical to TRBD1. The germline CDR1 and CDR2 sequences are SEHNR and FQNEAQ (reference sequence). CDR3 length equals 15 residues. With 5 bases clipped from V and 4 bases from J, the junction kept 5 bases outside the gene matches. Written as DNA, the CDR3 is TGTGCCAGCAGCCCGGGGACAGTGTATAATTCACCCCTCCACTTT. Translated: CASSPGTVYNSPLHF.

This clone was observed a few times. The J gene is TRBJ2-2, the V gene TRBV25-1, with D possibly TRBD2 on 5 matching bases. Germline loops: CDR1 MGHDK, CDR2 SYGVNS. V gave up 6 bases and J gave up 3 bases, with 14 bases separating them. The CDR3 is 15 amino acids. The CDR3 spells CASRPSRRDTGELFF. The CDR3 region has the DNA TGTGCCAGCAGGCCGAGTCGGCGGGACACCGGGGAGCTGTTTTTT.

The chain has TRBV6-1 and TRBJ2-7; no clear D gene. This CDR3 contains 14 residues. CDR1 is MNHNS and CDR2 is SASEGT in the germline V gene. Trimming cost V 0 bases and J 4 bases, with 10 bases left between them. DNA for the CDR3: TGTGCCAGCAGTGAAGCGGGTTACGGTTACGAGCAGTACTTC. Its translation: CASSEAGYGYEQYF.

The chain has TRBV4-1 and TRBJ1-2; 7 positions agree with TRBD1. V lost 3 bases, J lost 4 bases, and 11 bases stayed unmatched. The CDR3 is 16 residues long. Germline CDR1 and CDR2: MGHRA and YSYEKL. CDR3 sequence: CASSQDPTGVSYGYTF. Here the CDR3 DNA reads TGCGCCAGCAGCCAGGACCCTACAGGGGTTAGCTATGGCTACACCTTC.